One and the same sample provided the 13 T cell receptor beta chains below, sequenced in a study of T cells after posttransplantation cyclophosphamide. Sequencing used immunoSEQ multiplex PCR; TCRdb keeps in-frame clones, though not all of them. The sample contains under 7,000 clones, 78% of which appear only once. Sequenced: memory CD4+ T cells sorted from blood. These receptors came from a woman between 50 and 59 years old in good health and a related stem cell transplant donor.

This chain connects TRBV5-4 to TRBJ2-5; 11 nucleotides line up with TRBD2. This CDR3 spans 16 amino acids. CDR1 is SGHNT, CDR2 YYREEE, per germline (reference sequence). V shed 2 bases and J 7 bases; nucleotides not matched to a gene: 10. The chain's CDR3 is CASSFSGREAGRTQYF. CDR3 bases: TGTGCCAGCAGCTTTAGCGGGAGGGAGGCGGGGAGGACCCAGTACTTC.

The chain uses TRBV28 and TRBJ2-2; 14 bases line up with TRBD2. Germline CDR1 MDHEN, CDR2 SYDVKM. The CDR3 has 16 residues. Trimming removed 7 bases from V and 8 bases from J; junction bases left unmatched: 9. This chain's CDR3 is CASKPPGLAGGGELFF. CDR3 DNA: TGTGCCAGCAAACCCCCCGGACTAGCGGGAGGAGGGGAGCTGTTTTTT.

The V gene is TRBV5-5, the J gene TRBJ2-3; the match to TRBD1 covers 7 bases. Germline CDR1 reads SGHKS; CDR2 reads YYEKEE (reference sequence). Trimming at V came to 4 bases and at J to 4 bases, leaving 3 bases not matched to a gene. There are 13 residues in the CDR3. In DNA form, the CDR3 reads TGTGCCAGCAGCCGAACAGGGGCAGATACGCAGTATTTT. This gives the protein CASSRTGADTQYF.

This clone was recorded a few times. J is TRBJ2-7 and V is TRBV4-3, with 7 bases aligning to TRBD2. With 3 bases clipped from V and 2 bases from J, the junction kept 13 bases outside the gene matches. Germline V gives CDR1 LGHNA, CDR2 YSLEER. The CDR3 totals 17 residues. In nucleotides, the CDR3 is TGCGCCAGCAGCCACCTCACCGGGCCGGGAGGCACCTACGAGCAGTACTTC. It translates to CASSHLTGPGGTYEQYF.

The rearrangement joins TRBV30 to TRBJ2-7; TRBD2 agrees at 9 bases. V trimming: 2 bases; J trimming: 3 bases; junction bases outside the gene matches: 5. Germline V gene sequence: CDR1 GTSNPN, CDR2 SVGIG (reference sequence). The CDR3 loop spans 14 amino acids. As DNA, the CDR3 is TGTGCCTGGAGTTACATAGCGGGGGACTACGAGCAGTACTTC. Its translation is CAWSYIAGDYEQYF.

The genes are TRBV7-2 and TRBJ1-2; D remains ambiguous. This CDR3 is 14 amino acids long. Looked up from germline, CDR1 is SGHTA and CDR2 is FQGNSA. The ends were cut back, 2 bases at V and 3 bases at J, with 10 bases in the middle. The CDR3 protein is CASSLTLEDYGYTF. CDR3 DNA sequence: TGTGCCAGCAGCTTAACCCTGGAGGACTATGGCTACACCTTC.

The V and J genes are TRBV7-2 and TRBJ2-1; D gene uncertain. This CDR3 is 11 amino acids long. Trimming removed 5 bases from V and 8 bases from J, with 7 bases in between. From germline, CDR1 is SGHTA and CDR2 FQGNSA. The CDR3 DNA reads TGTGCCAGCAGCCCCCGGTATGAGCAGTTCTTC. Translating gives CASSPRYEQFF.

The V and J genes are TRBV19 and TRBJ1-5; a possible D gene is TRBD1 (6 bases). CDR3 length equals 15 residues. The germline gives CDR1 LNHDA, CDR2 SQIVND (reference sequence). Trimming shortened V by 1 base and J by 10 bases, and 17 bases separated the two germline ends. The CDR3 is CASSIGQGGSRPQHF. The CDR3 bases are TGTGCCAGTAGTATAGGTCAAGGGGGATCTCGCCCCCAGCATTTT.

The rearrangement joins TRBV10-3 to TRBJ1-3; 9 bases match TRBD1. V was clipped by 11 bases and J by 4 bases; unmatched bases: 6. The CDR3 has 13 amino acids. Germline-derived CDR1 and CDR2 are ENHRY and SYGVKD. CDR3 sequence (DNA): TGTGCCCACCACGGGACAGGGGGAAACACCATATATTTT. Translation: CAHHGTGGNTIYF.

This chain uses TRBV5-6 with TRBJ1-5; 8 bases agree with TRBD1. V dropped 3 bases and J dropped 11; count of bases not matched to a gene: 13. CDR1 SGHDT and CDR2 YYEEEE come from the germline V gene. This CDR3 region has 15 residues. This chain's CDR3 is CASSSSGTGLRAQHF. In nucleotides, the CDR3 is TGTGCCAGCAGCTCGTCCGGGACAGGTCTCCGAGCCCAGCATTTT.

The chain uses TRBV4-1 and TRBJ1-2, with 7 bases that match TRBD1. The junction had 10 bases not matched to a gene; V was cut back by 2 bases and J by 4 bases. This CDR3 contains 16 residues. Germline V gene lookup returns CDR1 MGHRA and CDR2 YSYEKL. CDR3 region: CASSQPGRGFTYGYTF. In DNA form, the CDR3 reads TGCGCCAGCAGCCAACCAGGCAGGGGGTTTACCTATGGCTACACCTTC.

CDR3 residues: CASSLDISEETQYF. The CDR3 DNA follows: TGTGCCAGCAGCTTAGACATTTCGGAAGAGACCCAGTACTTC. This chain links TRBV5-6 with TRBJ2-5; no reliable D call. This CDR3 spans 14 amino acids. Looked up from germline, CDR1 is SGHDT and CDR2 is YYEEEE. V shed 2 bases and J shed 3 bases, with 11 bases lying between them. Variable domain in full (rest from reference TRBV5-6 and TRBJ2-5): DAGVTQSPTHLIKTRGQQVTLRCSPKSGHDTVSWYQQALGQGPQFIFQYYEEEERQRGNFPDRFSGHQFPNYSSELNVNALLLGDSALYLCASSLDISEETQYFGPGTRLLVL.

A single count supports this clone. The gene calls are TRBV29-1 and TRBJ2-1; a possible D gene is TRBD2 (6 bases). Germline lookup yields CDR1 SQVTM and CDR2 ANQGSEA. The CDR3 is 12 residues long. CDR3 sequence: CGGTAGYNEQFF. The CDR3 coding sequence is TGCGGCGGGACTGCGGGCTACAATGAGCAGTTCTTC.